This T cell receptor beta chain was sequenced during a study of T cells after yellow fever vaccination. Whole-study findings and limits: Some clonotypes, a small share, were shared between CD4 and CD8 compartments. Weaker overall was a secondary response that nonetheless peaked faster, on day 5 versus 15.

Note on this clonotype: Antigen unknown.

Template-switching 5'RACE yielded the TCR cDNA; a universal primer site and UMIs were added in the process. Via MiXCR, TCRdb re-called the 5' RACE reads, giving one row per CDR3 protein. The data hold around 360,000 distinct CDR3 sequences, with roughly 11% observed a single time. This CDR3 comprises 16 residues. Germline assignment: CDR1 KGHSH and CDR2 LQKENI. V gave up 3 bases and J gave up 0 bases, with 9 bases separating them. The V gene is TRBV18, the J gene TRBJ1-6, with D uncertain. The input for sequencing was PBMCs, taken on the day of the first yellow fever vaccination. The TCR comes from a man aged 18 to 29 who received the YFV17D yellow fever vaccine. The DNA of the CDR3 is TGTGCCAGCTCACCCCCGACTAGCTCCTATAATTCACCCCTCCACTTT. Translating it yields CASSPPTSSYNSPLHF.